This T cell receptor (beta chain) came from a study of read filtering for tumor transcriptome and immune sequencing. This library used about 360 ng RNA and molecular barcoded adaptors spanning alpha/delta and beta/gamma chains. MiXCR, run by TCRdb on the reads, gives a single entry per CDR3 protein. The sample includes roughly 82,000 distinct CDR3 sequences, 10% to 15% seen only once; the top ten take 14% to 15%. The receptor's source is a donor at least 40 years old with multiple myeloma. Sequenced input: a population of CD138-negative cells sorted from bone marrow.

CDR3 bases: TGTGCCTGGAGTGCCTACAAGCTAGCCAAAAACATTCAGTACTTC. This translates into CAWSAYKLAKNIQYF. This sequence joins TRBV30 and TRBJ2-4; D call uncertain. Looked up from germline, CDR1 is GTSNPN and CDR2 is SVGIG (reference sequence). Trimming removed 1 base at V and 0 bases at J, with 10 bases between. CDR3 length: 15 residues.